Only one count was recorded for the clone carrying this T cell receptor (beta chain). Its target is not known. The ends were cut back, 1 base at V and 7 bases at J, with 12 bases in the middle. CDR1 and CDR2 (germline): SGHNT, YYREEE (reference sequence). The CDR3 runs 14 residues. PCR amplification relied on 60 Vbeta primers (plus 13 Jbeta primers). Here immunoSEQ multiplex PCR was the method, and the copy in TCRdb shows in-frame clones only, minus some. The data show some 170,000 clones, approximately 78% seen once. This record comes from a study of cytomegalovirus exposure and HLA in healthy donors. Study-wide results and limits: Earlier analysis looked at TCR beta V segments, and most were productive about 90% or about 30% of the time. One later analysis reportedly identified an Asian-associated ancestry cluster that showed fewer N-insertions than the approximately 700-donor mean. TCR beta sequences reportedly predicted most subjects' HLA-A and HLA-B alleles accurately. Presence/absence analyses supposed approximately even sequencing depth among donors.

This sequence joins TRBV5-4 and TRBJ2-4; D possibly corresponds to TRBD2 (7 bases). Sample: PBMCs. This receptor was obtained from a girl aged 2 to 9 in good health and CMV-seropositive. The CDR3 loop is CASSLRGGENIQYF. The CDR3 DNA sequence: TGTGCCAGCAGCTTGCGAGGGGGGGAGAACATTCAGTACTTC.